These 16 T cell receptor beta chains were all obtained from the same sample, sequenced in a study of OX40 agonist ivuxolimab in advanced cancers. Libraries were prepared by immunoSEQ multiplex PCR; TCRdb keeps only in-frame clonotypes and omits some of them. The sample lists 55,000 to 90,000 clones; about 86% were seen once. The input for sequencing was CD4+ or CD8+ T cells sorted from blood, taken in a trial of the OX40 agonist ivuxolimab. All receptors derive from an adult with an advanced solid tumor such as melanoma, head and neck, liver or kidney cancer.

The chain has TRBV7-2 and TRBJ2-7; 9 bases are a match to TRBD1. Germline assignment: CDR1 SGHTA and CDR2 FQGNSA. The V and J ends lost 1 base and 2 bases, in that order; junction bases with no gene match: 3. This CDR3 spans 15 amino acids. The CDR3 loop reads CASSLGTGDTYEQYF. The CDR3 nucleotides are TGTGCCAGCAGCTTAGGGACAGGGGACACCTACGAGCAGTACTTC.

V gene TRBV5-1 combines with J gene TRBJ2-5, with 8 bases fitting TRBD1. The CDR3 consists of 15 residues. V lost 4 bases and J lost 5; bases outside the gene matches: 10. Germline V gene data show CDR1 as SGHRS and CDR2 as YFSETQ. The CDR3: CASSRRQGSEETQYF. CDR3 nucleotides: TGCGCCAGCAGCCGACGACAGGGGTCGGAGGAGACCCAGTACTTC.

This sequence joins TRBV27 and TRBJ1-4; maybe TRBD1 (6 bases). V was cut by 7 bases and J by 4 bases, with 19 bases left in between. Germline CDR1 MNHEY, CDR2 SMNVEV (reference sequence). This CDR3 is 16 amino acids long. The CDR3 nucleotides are TGTGCCAGCATGGGGCAAAGGGGGAGTTTTAATGAAAAACTGTTTTTT. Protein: CASMGQRGSFNEKLFF.

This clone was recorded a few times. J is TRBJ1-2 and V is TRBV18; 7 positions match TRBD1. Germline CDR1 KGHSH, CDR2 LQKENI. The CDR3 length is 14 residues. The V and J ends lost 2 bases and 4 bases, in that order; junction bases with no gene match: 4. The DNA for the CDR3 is TGTGCCAGCTCACCAGGACAGGTTATCTATGGCTACACCTTC. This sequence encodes CASSPGQVIYGYTF.

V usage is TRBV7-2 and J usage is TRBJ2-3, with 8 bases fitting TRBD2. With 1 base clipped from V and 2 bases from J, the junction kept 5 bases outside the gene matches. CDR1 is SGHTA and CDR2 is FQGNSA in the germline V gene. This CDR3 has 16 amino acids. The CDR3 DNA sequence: TGTGCCAGCAGCTTAGAGGGCGGGAGGCTCACAGATACGCAGTATTTT. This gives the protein CASSLEGGRLTDTQYF.

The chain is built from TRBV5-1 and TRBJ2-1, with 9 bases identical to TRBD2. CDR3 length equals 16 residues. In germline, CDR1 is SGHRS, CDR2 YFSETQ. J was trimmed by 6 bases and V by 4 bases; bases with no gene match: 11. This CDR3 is CASSRIAGVPGNEQFF. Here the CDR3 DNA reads TGCGCCAGCAGCCGGATAGCGGGAGTACCAGGCAATGAGCAGTTCTTC.

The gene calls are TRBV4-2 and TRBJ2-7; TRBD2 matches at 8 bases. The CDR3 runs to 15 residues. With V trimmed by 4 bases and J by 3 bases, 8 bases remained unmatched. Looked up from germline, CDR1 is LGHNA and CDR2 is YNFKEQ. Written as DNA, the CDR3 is TGTGCCAGCAGCCCCCGGGAAGCGGGAGTCTACGAGCAGTACTTC. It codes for CASSPREAGVYEQYF.

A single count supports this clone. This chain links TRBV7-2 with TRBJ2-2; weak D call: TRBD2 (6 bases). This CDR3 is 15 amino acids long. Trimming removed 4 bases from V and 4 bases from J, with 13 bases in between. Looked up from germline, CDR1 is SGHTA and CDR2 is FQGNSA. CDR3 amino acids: CASSSGRGFTGELFF. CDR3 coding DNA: TGTGCCAGCAGCTCGGGACGGGGGTTCACCGGGGAGCTGTTTTTT. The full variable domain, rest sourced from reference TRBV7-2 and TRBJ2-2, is GAGVSQSPSNKVTEKGKDVELRCDPISGHTALYWYRQSLGQGLEFLIYFQGNSAPDKSGLPSDRFSAERTGGSVSTLTIQRTQQEDSAVYLCASSSGRGFTGELFFGEGSRLTVL.

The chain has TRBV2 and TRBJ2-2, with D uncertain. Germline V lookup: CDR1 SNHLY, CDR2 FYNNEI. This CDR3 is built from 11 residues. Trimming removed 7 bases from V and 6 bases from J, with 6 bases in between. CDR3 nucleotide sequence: TGTGCCAGCAATAGGGCCGGGGAGCTGTTTTTT. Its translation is CASNRAGELFF.

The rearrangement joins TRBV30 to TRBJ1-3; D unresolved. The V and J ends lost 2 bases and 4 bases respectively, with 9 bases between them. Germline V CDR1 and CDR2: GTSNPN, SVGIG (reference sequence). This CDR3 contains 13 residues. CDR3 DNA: TGTGCCTGGAGTTTGGGGTGGGGAAACACCATATATTTT. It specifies CAWSLGWGNTIYF. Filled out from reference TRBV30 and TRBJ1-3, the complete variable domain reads SQTIHQWPATLVQPVGSPLSLECTVEGTSNPNLYWYRQAAGRGLQLLFYSVGIGQISSEVPQNLSASRPQDRQFILSSKKLLLSDSGFYLCAWSLGWGNTIYFGEGSWLTVV.

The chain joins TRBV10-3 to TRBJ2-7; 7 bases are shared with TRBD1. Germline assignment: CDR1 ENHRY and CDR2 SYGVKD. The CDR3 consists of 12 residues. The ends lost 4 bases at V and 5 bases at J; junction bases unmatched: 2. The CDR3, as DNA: TGTGCCATCAGTGGAGGACAGGACGAGCAGTACTTC. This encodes CAISGGQDEQYF.

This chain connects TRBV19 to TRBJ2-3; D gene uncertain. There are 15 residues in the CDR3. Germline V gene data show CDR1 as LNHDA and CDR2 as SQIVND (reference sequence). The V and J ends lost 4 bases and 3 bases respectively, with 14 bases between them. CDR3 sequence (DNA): TGTGCCAGTAGTAGTCCGATATCTATTACAGATACGCAGTATTTT. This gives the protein CASSSPISITDTQYF.

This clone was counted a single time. CDR3 amino acids: CASSSLSGGRWDEQFF. In DNA, the CDR3 is TGTGCCAGCAGCTCACTTAGCGGGGGGCGTTGGGATGAGCAGTTCTTC. This sequence joins TRBV4-2 and TRBJ2-1; TRBD2 agrees at 10 bases. Per germline, CDR1 LGHNA and CDR2 YNFKEQ. J lost 8 bases, V lost 5 bases, and 12 bases had no gene match. The CDR3 is 16 amino acids.

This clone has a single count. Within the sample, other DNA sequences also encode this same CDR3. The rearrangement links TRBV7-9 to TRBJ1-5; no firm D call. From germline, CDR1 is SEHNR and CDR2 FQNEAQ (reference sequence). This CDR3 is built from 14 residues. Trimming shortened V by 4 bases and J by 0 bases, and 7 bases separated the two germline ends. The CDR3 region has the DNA TGTGCCAGCAGCTCAACAGCTAGCAATCAGCCCCAGCATTTT. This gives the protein CASSSTASNQPQHF.

This CDR3 is CASSPPTDRIDEQFF. The CDR3 nucleotides read TGTGCCAGCTCACCACCTACGGACAGGATCGATGAGCAGTTCTTC. The chain carries TRBV18 and TRBJ2-1; 7 bases map to TRBD1. Germline V gene lookup returns CDR1 KGHSH and CDR2 LQKENI. V lost 0 bases, J lost 8 bases, and 7 bases stayed unmatched. The CDR3 length is 15 residues.

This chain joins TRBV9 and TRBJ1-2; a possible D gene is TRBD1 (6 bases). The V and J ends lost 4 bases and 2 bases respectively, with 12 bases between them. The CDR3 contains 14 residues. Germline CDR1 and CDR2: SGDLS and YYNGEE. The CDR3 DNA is TGTGCCAGCAGCCCCCCGGGGGCCAACTATGGCTACACCTTC. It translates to CASSPPGANYGYTF.